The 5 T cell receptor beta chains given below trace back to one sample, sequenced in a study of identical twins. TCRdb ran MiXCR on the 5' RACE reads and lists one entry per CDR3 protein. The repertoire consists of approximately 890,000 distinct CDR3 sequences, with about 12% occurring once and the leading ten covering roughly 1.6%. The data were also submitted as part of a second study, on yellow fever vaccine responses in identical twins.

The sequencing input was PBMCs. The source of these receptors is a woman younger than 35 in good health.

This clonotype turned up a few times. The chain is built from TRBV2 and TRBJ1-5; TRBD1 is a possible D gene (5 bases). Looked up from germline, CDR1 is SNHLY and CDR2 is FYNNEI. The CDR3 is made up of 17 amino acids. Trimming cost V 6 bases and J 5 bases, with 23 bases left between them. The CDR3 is CASRKGPFDSIYQPQHF. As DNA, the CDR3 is TGTGCCAGCAGAAAAGGCCCCTTTGACAGCATATATCAGCCCCAGCATTTT.

This chain's CDR3 is CASSTLGVNSGANVLTF. In DNA, the CDR3 is TGCGCCAGCAGCACATTAGGGGTGAACTCTGGGGCCAACGTCCTGACTTTC. The V call is TRBV5-1, the J call TRBJ2-6, with a possible D match to TRBD1 (5 bases). Per the germline V gene, CDR1 is SGHRS and CDR2 is YFSETQ. V lost 4 bases to trimming and J lost 0 bases, with 14 bases between them. This CDR3 is 17 amino acids long.

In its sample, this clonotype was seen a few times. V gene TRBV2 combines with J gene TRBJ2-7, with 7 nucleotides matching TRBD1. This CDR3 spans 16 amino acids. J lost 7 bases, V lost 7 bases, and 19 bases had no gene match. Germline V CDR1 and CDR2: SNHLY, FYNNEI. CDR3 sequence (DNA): TGTGCCAGCACCCCAAGACGAGGACAGGCCTTCCGGGAGCAGTACTTC. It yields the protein CASTPRRGQAFREQYF.

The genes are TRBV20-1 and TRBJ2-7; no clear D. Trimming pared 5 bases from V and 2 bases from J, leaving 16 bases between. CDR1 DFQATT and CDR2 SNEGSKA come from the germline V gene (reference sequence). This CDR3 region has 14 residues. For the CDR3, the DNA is TGCAGTGCTGTCGGCAGGAACTTGCCCTACGAGCAGTACTTC. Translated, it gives CSAVGRNLPYEQYF.

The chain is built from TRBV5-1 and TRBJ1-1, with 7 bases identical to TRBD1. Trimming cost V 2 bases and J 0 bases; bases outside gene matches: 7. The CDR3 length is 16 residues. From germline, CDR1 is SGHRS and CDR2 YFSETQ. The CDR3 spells CASSLMTGWMNTEAFF. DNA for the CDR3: TGCGCCAGCAGCTTAATGACAGGGTGGATGAACACTGAAGCTTTCTTT.